A selection of T cell receptor beta chains follows, all from one sample in a study of blood T cell repertoires in COVID-19. Some clones are missing from TCRdb's copy, which holds only in-frame ones; the method was immunoSEQ multiplex PCR. The table records over 150,000 clones, almost 85% of them present only once. Input material: peripheral blood. The receptors stem from a woman at least 80 years old with COVID-19, enrolled during active disease. Each CDR3 is given with its conserved first and last residue. Fields, in order: V gene, D gene, J gene, clone size, CDR3 protein, CDR3 DNA. The D gene is left open where the match is weak. The size of a clone is reported for some rows only, either as once, few or many, or as a class for expanded clones.

TRBV3-1/TRBV3-2	-	TRBJ1-1	-	CASSHRRGLNTEAFF	TGTGCCAGCAGCCATAGGAGGGGATTGAACACTGAAGCTTTCTTT
TRBV10-1	-	TRBJ2-7	-	CASSEGRKYEQYF	TGCGCCAGCAGTGAGGGGAGGAAATACGAGCAGTACTTC
TRBV24-1	-	TRBJ2-7	-	CATSDLPRQLYYEQYF	TGTGCCACCAGTGACCTCCCGAGACAGCTCTACTACGAGCAGTACTTC
TRBV7-6	-	TRBJ2-5	once	CASSLVQARLRYF	TGTGCCAGCAGCTTAGTGCAGGCCCGGCTCCGCTACTTC
TRBV19	TRBD2	TRBJ2-3	once	CASTTGGRGTDTQYF	TGTGCCAGTACCACAGGCGGGAGGGGAACAGATACGCAGTATTTT
TRBV12-3/TRBV12-4	-	TRBJ1-2	-	CASSFPVYYGYTF	TGTGCCAGCAGTTTTCCCGTCTACTATGGCTACACCTTC
TRBV18	-	TRBJ2-5	-	CASSPYGAQETQYF	TGTGCCAGCTCACCGTATGGGGCCCAAGAGACCCAGTACTTC
TRBV28	-	TRBJ2-4	-	CASSSAEGNIQYF	TGTGCCAGCAGTTCGGCGGAAGGAAACATTCAGTACTTC
TRBV7-9	TRBD1	TRBJ1-5	-	CASSKQGNQPQHF	TGTGCCAGCAGCAAACAGGGGAATCAGCCCCAGCATTTT
TRBV3-1/TRBV3-2	-	TRBJ2-7	once	CASSPIWGGAEQYF	TGTGCCAGCAGCCCGATTTGGGGTGGGGCCGAGCAGTACTTC
TRBV7-9	TRBD1	TRBJ1-5	-	CASSSQDRGDQPQHF	TGTGCCAGCAGCTCCCAGGACAGGGGAGATCAGCCCCAGCATTTT
TRBV5-1	-	TRBJ1-3	-	CASSPSTGNTIYF	TGCGCCAGCAGCCCCTCTACTGGAAACACCATATATTTT
TRBV5-4	-	TRBJ1-4	-	CASSFRQDRNEKLFF	TGTGCCAGCAGCTTCCGCCAAGACAGAAATGAAAAACTGTTTTTT
TRBV7-8	-	TRBJ2-5	-	CASSLGLANEETQYF	TGTGCCAGCAGCTTAGGCCTAGCAAACGAAGAGACCCAGTACTTC
TRBV19	-	TRBJ2-3	-	CASSTSARGTDTQYF	TGTGCCAGTAGTACCTCGGCCCGGGGCACAGATACGCAGTATTTT
TRBV6-1	-	TRBJ2-1	-	CASSESGTLQFF	TGTGCCAGCAGTGAGTCCGGGACTTTGCAGTTCTTC
TRBV5-4	TRBD1	TRBJ2-2	few	CASRGQGAVGELFF	TGTGCCAGCAGGGGACAGGGGGCAGTCGGGGAGCTGTTTTTT
TRBV3-1/TRBV3-2	-	TRBJ1-2	-	CASSYRVNGYTF	TGTGCCAGCAGTTACAGGGTCAATGGCTACACCTTC
TRBV3-1/TRBV3-2	TRBD2	TRBJ2-2	-	CASSLSGRDAGELFF	TGTGCCAGCAGCCTTAGCGGGAGAGATGCCGGGGAGCTGTTTTTT
TRBV6-2/TRBV6-3	-	TRBJ1-2	-	CASSYNGGNYGYTF	TGTGCCAGCAGTTACAACGGGGGAAACTATGGCTACACCTTC
TRBV7-3	-	TRBJ1-1	-	CASSLSGGEAFF	TGTGCCAGCAGCTTAAGTGGAGGTGAAGCTTTCTTT
TRBV19	-	TRBJ2-2	-	CASSISGGDTGELFF	TGTGCCAGTAGTATATCGGGGGGCGACACCGGGGAGCTGTTTTTT
TRBV28	-	TRBJ1-2	-	CASTSYGGGYGYTF	TGTGCCAGCACCTCTTATGGGGGAGGGTATGGCTACACCTTC
TRBV20-1	TRBD1	TRBJ1-1	once	CKGTGDTEAFF	TGCAAAGGGACAGGGGACACTGAAGCTTTCTTT
TRBV30	TRBD1	TRBJ1-5	-	CAWSVLGQYQPQHF	TGTGCCTGGAGTGTATTGGGACAGTATCAGCCCCAGCATTTT
TRBV4-2	TRBD2	TRBJ2-2	-	CASSQAGGNTGELFF	TGTGCCAGCAGCCAAGCGGGAGGGAACACCGGGGAGCTGTTTTTT
TRBV5-1	TRBD2	TRBJ2-1	-	CASSPGLVNGLDEQFF	TGCGCCAGCAGCCCTGGACTAGTAAACGGGTTAGATGAGCAGTTCTTC
TRBV30	TRBD1	TRBJ1-2	-	CAWVRTGEIGGYTF	TGTGCCTGGGTGAGGACAGGGGAGATCGGTGGCTACACCTTC
TRBV10-1	TRBD1	TRBJ2-7	-	CASSEGQGKYEQYF	TGCGCCAGCAGTGAGGGACAGGGCAAATACGAGCAGTACTTC
TRBV2	-	TRBJ1-1	-	CASTLRVIQGYTEAFF	TGTGCCAGCACGTTACGGGTAATTCAGGGGTACACTGAAGCTTTCTTT
TRBV25-1	-	TRBJ1-4	-	CASSPPTGKANEKLFF	TGTGCCAGCAGCCCCCCTACGGGTAAAGCTAATGAAAAACTGTTTTTT
TRBV10-3	TRBD2	TRBJ2-3	once	CAINGGSTDTQYF	TGTGCCATCAACGGGGGGTCCACAGATACGCAGTATTTT
TRBV6-5	TRBD1	TRBJ1-2	-	CASSYAITTGAGGYTF	TGTGCCAGCAGTTACGCAATTACTACAGGGGCAGGTGGCTACACCTTC
TRBV18	-	TRBJ2-2	-	CASSPYQGLNTGELFF	TGTGCCAGCTCACCATACCAGGGCCTAAACACCGGGGAGCTGTTTTTT
TRBV15	-	TRBJ2-1	-	CATSRGGGTYNEQFF	TGTGCCACCAGCAGAGGGGGGGGCACCTACAATGAGCAGTTCTTC
TRBV6-5	TRBD2	TRBJ2-1	-	CASSYKAGHNEQFF	TGTGCCAGCAGTTACAAAGCGGGGCACAATGAGCAGTTCTTC
TRBV11-1	TRBD2	TRBJ2-5	-	CASSLSSGGAEETQYF	TGTGCCAGCAGCCTATCTAGCGGGGGGGCGGAGGAGACCCAGTACTTC
TRBV4-2	-	TRBJ2-3	-	CASSQAGERIDTQYF	TGTGCCAGCAGCCAAGCGGGAGAGAGGATAGATACGCAGTATTTT
TRBV7-2	-	TRBJ1-5	few	CASGAEGWDNQPQHF	TGTGCCAGCGGAGCTGAGGGTTGGGACAATCAGCCCCAGCATTTT
TRBV18	TRBD2	TRBJ2-7	-	CASSPAGGSYEQYF	TGTGCCAGCTCACCAGCGGGAGGGTCCTACGAGCAGTACTTC
TRBV10-3	TRBD2	TRBJ2-7	-	CAISGGTSGRNEQYF	TGTGCCATCAGTGGGGGGACTAGCGGGAGAAACGAGCAGTACTTC
TRBV19	TRBD1	TRBJ1-5	-	CASIGTGEKYSNQPQHF	TGTGCCAGCATCGGGACAGGGGAAAAATATAGCAATCAGCCCCAGCATTTT
TRBV6-5	-	TRBJ1-2	-	CASSYSGRVGGYTF	TGTGCCAGCAGTTACTCGGGCAGGGTCGGTGGCTACACCTTC
TRBV7-2	TRBD1	TRBJ1-2	-	CASSFQGAGGYTF	TGTGCCAGCAGCTTTCAGGGGGCGGGCGGCTACACCTTC
TRBV11-2	-	TRBJ1-5	-	CASSLDMGHQPQHF	TGTGCCAGCAGCTTAGATATGGGGCATCAGCCCCAGCATTTT
TRBV18	TRBD1	TRBJ1-1	-	CASSGNSGTGDESFF	TGTGCCAGCTCAGGGAACTCCGGGACAGGGGATGAGTCTTTCTTT
TRBV28	-	TRBJ1-5	-	CASSLPRQDQPQHF	TGTGCCAGCAGTTTACCCAGACAGGATCAGCCCCAGCATTTT
TRBV27	TRBD1	TRBJ1-2	-	CASSMTGGGYGYTF	TGTGCCAGCAGCATGACAGGGGGCGGGTATGGCTACACCTTC
TRBV11-2	-	TRBJ1-1	-	CASSLERVSSTEAFF	TGTGCCAGCAGCTTAGAGAGGGTTTCGAGCACTGAAGCTTTCTTT
TRBV5-4	TRBD2	TRBJ2-3	once	CASSTGTSGSTDTQYF	TGTGCCAGCAGCACTGGGACTAGCGGGAGCACAGATACGCAGTATTTT
TRBV5-1	TRBD2	TRBJ2-5	-	CASSLAQGGREETQYF	TGCGCCAGCAGCTTGGCTCAGGGCGGGAGAGAAGAGACCCAGTACTTC
TRBV19	TRBD1	TRBJ1-2	-	CASSPQDRGPSGYTF	TGTGCCAGTAGTCCCCAAGACAGGGGGCCGTCTGGCTACACCTTC
TRBV5-8	-	TRBJ1-2	-	CASSFTGLESNYGYTF	TGTGCCAGCAGCTTTACAGGGCTGGAGAGTAACTATGGCTACACCTTC
TRBV5-4	TRBD1	TRBJ1-1	-	CASRPFTDRVPFF	TGTGCCAGCAGGCCGTTTACTGACAGGGTGCCTTTCTTT
TRBV29-1	TRBD1	TRBJ2-7	-	CSVEGLQGTAAYEQYF	TGCAGCGTTGAAGGTTTACAGGGGACCGCAGCCTACGAGCAGTACTTC
TRBV4-1	-	TRBJ1-3	-	CASSQDWTASSGNTIYF	TGCGCCAGCAGCCAAGATTGGACAGCGAGCTCTGGAAACACCATATATTTT
TRBV9	TRBD2	TRBJ2-1	-	CASSVRRGGNEQFF	TGTGCCAGCAGCGTACGGCGGGGGGGTAATGAGCAGTTCTTC